This TCR beta chain was documented in a study of blood T cells in healthy people across ages. A second PCR, run for about 7 to 12 cycles, used a sample-barcoded 5' primer plus a J-beta primer mix. TCRdb redid the calling of the 5' RACE reads with MiXCR, one entry per CDR3 protein. The sample comprises some 780,000 distinct CDR3 sequences, roughly 56% of which are singletons, and 20% to 30% rests with the top ten. CDR1 is SGHTA and CDR2 is FQGNSA in the germline V gene. Trimming left V 1 base short and J 5 bases short, with 12 bases between. This CDR3 contains 15 residues. Collection of roughly 9.8 milliliters of peripheral blood was performed for each donor.

Sequences were obtained from blood. This TCR was sampled from a man in his forties or fifties in good health. This chain joins TRBV7-2 and TRBJ1-5; D unclear. As DNA, the CDR3 is TGTGCCAGCAGCTTAGAGCGCGACGGCTATCAGCCCCAGCATTTT. It encodes CASSLERDGYQPQHF.